The 21 T cell receptor beta chains reported below all come from one sample, sequenced in a study of blood T cells in healthy people across ages (dated by TCRdb to the mid-2010s). Libraries came from 5' RACE. The reads were generated on an Illumina HiSeq 2500. The second PCR ran for roughly 7 to 11 cycles and used a J-beta primer mix along with a sample-barcoded 5' primer. TCRdb trimmed the raw reads at Q25, called clones with MiXCR and kept productive beta chains. Rows with a matching CDR3 protein are joined into one entry that keeps the most common DNA and genes. The sample records 700,000 to 850,000 distinct CDR3 sequences, about 53% of which are singletons. The ten largest clones represent 40% to 50% of the sample. The sequenced sample was blood. These receptors all stem from a man older than 75 in good health.

The CDR3 DNA reads TGCAGTGCTAGACAGGGGGGCCGTGAGCAGTTCTTC. This translates into CSARQGGREQFF. The gene calls are TRBV20-1 and TRBJ2-1; a possible D gene is TRBD1 (7 bases). Germline V gene lookup returns CDR1 DFQATT and CDR2 SNEGSKA (reference sequence). Trimming removed 2 bases from V and 9 bases from J, with 11 bases in between. There are 12 residues in the CDR3.

This clonotype was detected a few times. The V and J genes are TRBV29-1 and TRBJ1-1; no reliable D call. The germline gives CDR1 SQVTM, CDR2 ANQGSEA. There are 13 residues in the CDR3. With 6 bases removed from V and 1 base from J, the gap between germline ends came to 12 bases. The CDR3 region is CSVRTNTNTEAFF. CDR3 bases: TGCAGCGTACGCACCAACACGAACACTGAAGCTTTCTTT.

This sequence joins TRBV29-1 and TRBJ1-1, with D tentatively TRBD1 (6 bases). This CDR3 has 12 amino acids. Trimming removed 6 bases from V and 5 bases from J, with 13 bases in between. CDR1 is SQVTM, CDR2 ANQGSEA, per germline. Written as DNA, the CDR3 is TGCAGCGTCGTACAGGGAGGGACTGAAGCTTTCTTT. It codes for CSVVQGGTEAFF.

This clonotype was seen a handful of times. V usage is TRBV7-2 and J usage is TRBJ2-1, with 7 bases aligning to TRBD2. Unmatched junction bases numbered 15, after V lost 5 bases and J lost 8 bases. CDR3 length: 16 residues. Germline assignment: CDR1 SGHTA and CDR2 FQGNSA. The CDR3 nucleotides are TGTGCCAGCAGCCTTACCGGGACTACAATCTCGCATGAGCAGTTCTTC. Its protein product is CASSLTGTTISHEQFF.

The count of this clonotype is one. V usage is TRBV2 and J usage is TRBJ2-2, with a possible D match to TRBD2 (6 bases). Germline V lookup: CDR1 SNHLY, CDR2 FYNNEI. The CDR3 sequence is 15 residues long. Trimming pared 8 bases from V and 4 bases from J, leaving 17 bases between. The CDR3 DNA reads as TGTGCCAGCGGTGCTAGCGCCCAGGGCACCGGGGAGCTGTTTTTT. This translates into CASGASAQGTGELFF.

This clonotype was seen ten or more times. This chain links TRBV6-6 with TRBJ1-2; D remains unclear. Germline CDR1 reads MNHNY; CDR2 reads SVGAGI (reference sequence). CDR3 size: 12 residues. Trimming took off 6 bases at V and 5 bases at J, with 10 bases between the two ends. CDR3: CASSSDTYGYTF. The CDR3 nucleotides are TGTGCCAGCAGCTCAGACACGTATGGCTACACCTTC.

About this clonotype itself: The junction shows a germline mismatch at one end, possibly a read error. The chain links TRBV28 to TRBJ2-4; D gene uncertain. The CDR3 has 11 residues. Germline V lookup: CDR1 MDHEN, CDR2 SYDVKM. Here the CDR3 reads CASSSGWIRYF. The CDR3 region has the DNA TGTGCCAGCAGCTCCGGATGGATTCGGTACTTC. Based on the CDR3 plus reference TRBV28 and TRBJ2-4, the full variable domain is DVKVTQSSRYLVKRTGEKVFLECVQDMDHENMFWYRQDPGLGLRLIYFSYDVKMKEKGDIPEGYSVSREKKERFSLILESASTNQTSMYLCASSSGWIRYFGAGTRLSVL.

This clonotype came up a few times. The V gene is TRBV20-1, the J gene TRBJ2-5, with D perhaps given as TRBD1 or TRBD2 (5 bases each). Germline V CDR1 and CDR2: DFQATT, SNEGSKA (reference sequence). The length of the CDR3 is 14 residues. V was clipped by 5 bases and J by 11 bases, with 24 bases between them. The CDR3 sequence: CSAPPGTLEISQYF. DNA for the CDR3: TGCAGTGCTCCTCCCGGGACCTTGGAGATATCGCAGTACTTC.

The V call is TRBV6-6, the J call TRBJ2-7, with 8 bases matching TRBD1. The length of the CDR3 is 14 residues. V dropped 6 bases and J dropped 5; count of bases not matched to a gene: 9. The germline V gene encodes CDR1 MNHNY and CDR2 SVGAGI (reference sequence). CDR3 sequence (DNA): TGTGCCAGCAGACTTGGACAGGGAAATCACGAGCAGTACTTC. Protein sequence: CASRLGQGNHEQYF.

CDR3 sequence: CASSYAARAIMNSPLHF. The CDR3 DNA reads as TGCGCCAGCAGCTACGCTGCGAGGGCAATTATGAATTCACCCCTCCACTTT. The rearrangement uses TRBV4-1 and TRBJ1-6; D is undetermined. V was shortened by 5 bases and J by 7 bases, with 21 bases between the two germline ends. Germline CDR1 MGHRA, CDR2 YSYEKL. The CDR3 contains 17 residues.

The V and J genes are TRBV18 and TRBJ2-5; D is unclear. The end of the DNA is better explained by TRBJ2-7, so the J call may be wrong. The CDR3 is 15 residues long. Germline V lookup: CDR1 KGHSH, CDR2 LQKENI. The CDR3 coding sequence is TGTGCCAGCTCAGAAAACGCCGGGCCAATCTACGAGCAGTACTTC. Its protein is CASSENAGPIYEQYF.

This clonotype was seen a few times. This chain connects TRBV24-1 to TRBJ2-7; no definite D call. CDR3 length equals 12 residues. The germline gives CDR1 KGHDR, CDR2 SFDVKD. Trimming shortened V by 7 bases and J by 5 bases, and 11 bases separated the two germline ends. The CDR3 coding sequence is TGTGCCACCAGCCCGGGTTGGAACGAGCAGTACTTC. Its protein is CATSPGWNEQYF.

The chain uses TRBV5-8 and TRBJ2-5; the D gene could be TRBD1 or TRBD2 (5 bases each). Near its end, the DNA agrees better with TRBJ2-7, so the J call may be wrong. The CDR3 totals 14 residues. Germline loops: CDR1 SGHTS, CDR2 YDEGEE. CDR3 bases: TGTGCCAGCAGCGGCCGGGACGGAAACTACGAGCAGTACTTC. Protein sequence: CASSGRDGNYEQYF.

This clonotype was detected only once. The chain joins TRBV7-2 to TRBJ2-7, with no clear D. Trimming removed 2 bases from V and 2 bases from J, with 10 bases in between. The CDR3 sequence is 14 residues long. Germline loops: CDR1 SGHTA, CDR2 FQGNSA. The CDR3 sequence: CASSLRSPAYEQYF. The CDR3 DNA sequence: TGTGCCAGCAGCTTACGTAGCCCCGCCTACGAGCAGTACTTC.

This clonotype was detected only a few times. The chain has TRBV20-1 and TRBJ2-6; TRBD2 might be the D (6 bases). CDR1 is DFQATT and CDR2 is SNEGSKA in the germline V gene (reference sequence). CDR3 size: 14 residues. V dropped 4 bases and J dropped 3 bases, with 10 bases sitting between them. CDR3 protein: CSAMGGGGANVLTF. Written as DNA, the CDR3 is TGCAGTGCTATGGGGGGAGGTGGGGCCAACGTCCTGACTTTC.

The sample holds a few counts of this clonotype. The J gene is TRBJ2-7, the V gene TRBV5-1, with D perhaps matching TRBD2 (6 bases). V shed 0 bases and J shed 3 bases, with 19 bases lying between them. This CDR3 contains 17 residues. Germline values: CDR1 SGHRS, CDR2 YFSETQ. CDR3 nucleotides: TGCGCCAGCAGCTTGGGGCCTATTAGCGGAGGAGTCTACGAGCAGTACTTC. Protein sequence: CASSLGPISGGVYEQYF.

The J gene is TRBJ2-5, the V gene TRBV10-2, with TRBD2 matching over 10 bases. The CDR3 consists of 19 residues. CDR1 WSHSY and CDR2 SAAADI come from the germline V gene. With 5 bases clipped from V and 1 base from J, the junction kept 16 bases outside the gene matches. CDR3 loop: CASSPSGLARGKSQETQYF. In nucleotides, the CDR3 is TGCGCCAGCAGTCCCTCGGGACTAGCGAGAGGCAAGAGCCAAGAGACCCAGTACTTC.

This rearrangement joins TRBV12-3 or TRBV12-4 to TRBJ2-7; D may be TRBD2 (6 bases). This CDR3 is built from 14 residues. V was cut by 7 bases and J by 2 bases, with 15 bases left in between. The CDR3 DNA is TGTGCCAGCACCGCTAGCGAACGCACCTACGAGCAGTACTTC. Translation gives CASTASERTYEQYF.

The rearrangement joins TRBV2 to TRBJ2-2, with 10 nucleotides matching TRBD1. This CDR3 comprises 15 residues. Trimming took 4 bases from V and 5 from J; bases not matched to a gene: 4. Germline lookup yields CDR1 SNHLY and CDR2 FYNNEI. The CDR3 nucleotides are TGTGCCAGCAGTGGACAGGGGGCAAGGACCGGGGAGCTGTTTTTT. Translating gives CASSGQGARTGELFF.

The chain carries TRBV4-1 and TRBJ1-2; D perhaps matches TRBD1 (6 bases). The length of the CDR3 is 14 residues. Germline V CDR1 and CDR2: MGHRA, YSYEKL. V was clipped by 3 bases and J by 7 bases, with 15 bases between them. CDR3 protein: CASSHNRAGGGYTF. The CDR3 DNA follows: TGCGCCAGCAGCCACAACAGGGCCGGGGGTGGCTACACCTTC.

This clonotype was recorded once. The chain uses TRBV20-1 and TRBJ2-5, with D possibly matching TRBD2 (7 bases). Trimming took 1 base from V and 2 from J, leaving 23 bases between them. CDR3 length: 18 amino acids. Germline assignment: CDR1 DFQATT and CDR2 SNEGSKA (reference sequence). CDR3 protein: CSARARGVSSGVQETQYF. CDR3 in DNA: TGCAGTGCTAGAGCCAGGGGAGTATCGAGCGGGGTACAAGAGACCCAGTACTTC.